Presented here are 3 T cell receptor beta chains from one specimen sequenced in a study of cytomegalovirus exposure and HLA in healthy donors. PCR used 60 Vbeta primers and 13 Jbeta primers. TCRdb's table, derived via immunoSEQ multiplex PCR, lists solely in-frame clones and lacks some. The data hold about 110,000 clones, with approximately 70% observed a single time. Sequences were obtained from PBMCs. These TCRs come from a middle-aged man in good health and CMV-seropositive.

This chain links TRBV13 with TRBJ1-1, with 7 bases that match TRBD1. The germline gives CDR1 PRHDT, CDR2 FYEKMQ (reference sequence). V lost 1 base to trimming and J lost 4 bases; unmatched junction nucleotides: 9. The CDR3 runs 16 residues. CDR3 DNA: TGTGCCAGCAGCTTAGTCCTTGGACAGGCTTCCACTGAAGCTTTCTTT. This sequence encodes CASSLVLGQASTEAFF.

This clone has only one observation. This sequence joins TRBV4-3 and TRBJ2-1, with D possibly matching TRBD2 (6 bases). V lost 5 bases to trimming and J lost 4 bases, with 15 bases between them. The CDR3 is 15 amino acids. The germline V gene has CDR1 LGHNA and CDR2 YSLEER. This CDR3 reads CASSTTSGPYNEQFF. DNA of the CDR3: TGCGCCAGCAGCACCACCAGCGGGCCTTACAATGAGCAGTTCTTC.

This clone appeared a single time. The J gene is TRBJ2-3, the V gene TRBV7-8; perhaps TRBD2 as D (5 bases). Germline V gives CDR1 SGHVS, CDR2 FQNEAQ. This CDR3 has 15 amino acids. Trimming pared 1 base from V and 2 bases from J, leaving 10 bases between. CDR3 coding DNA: TGTGCCAGCAGCTTAGAAACGGGGAACACAGATACGCAGTATTTT. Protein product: CASSLETGNTDTQYF.